This T cell receptor beta chain was captured in a study of vaccination and CD4 T cells after COVID-19. Looking at the study overall: Two doses of either BNT162b2 or mRNA-1273 vaccine were given to participants. The cells were exposed to overlapping spike peptides originating from SARS-CoV-2, HCoV-NL63, HCoV-OC43 and HCoV-229E for stimulation.

Treatment denoted: approximately 9-day PBMC culture with coronavirus spike peptide pools or control peptides (ViraFEST assay). Harvesting of the unexposed donor's CD4+ T cells predated the COVID-19 pandemic (2011-2018). Cultured CD4+ T-cell DNA underwent Oncomine TCR Beta short-read sequencing. Someone extracted genomic DNA from cultured CD4+ T cells. TCRdb used MiXCR to reprocess the PCR reads, holding one entry per CDR3 protein. The profile shows some 10,000 distinct CDR3 sequences, about 29% of them singletons. Worth noting for this clonotype: Its matching antigen is unknown. The junction does not match germline at one end; this may be a read error.

Germline V CDR1 and CDR2: DFQATT, SNEGSKA (reference sequence). This CDR3 spans 15 amino acids. What was sequenced was CD4+ T cells from blood, cultured in vitro. The clonotype comes from a human donor in good health. The V gene is TRBV20-1, the J gene TRBJ1-2; 8 nucleotides line up with TRBD1. The CDR3 loop reads CSASLRTPTGGGYAF. CDR3 in DNA: TGCAGTGCTAGCCTAAGGACCCCAACAGGGGGAGGCTACGCCTTC.